This is a list of T cell receptor beta chains from one sample in a study of CD8+CD57+ T cells in acquired aplastic anemia. Via MiXCR, TCRdb re-called the reads, giving one row per CDR3 protein. This table holds 200,000 to 250,000 distinct CDR3 sequences, 34% found once. Material: sorted CD4+, CD8+, or CD8+CD57+ T cells (not recorded which) from PBMCs. Receptors were obtained from a human donor in good health, serving as a control. Each CDR3 is given with its conserved first and last residue. The D gene is left open where the match is weak. Clone size is shown for a subset of rows, as once, few, many or a class of expanded clone.

>few|TRBV19|TRBJ2-1|TRBD1
CATTDRGRNNEQFF
TGTGCCACCACGGACAGGGGGCGCAACAATGAGCAGTTCTTC
>-|TRBV5-4|TRBJ1-4|-
CASTKWGANEKLFF
TGTGCCAGCACCAAATGGGGGGCTAATGAAAAACTGTTTTTT
>few|TRBV7-2|TRBJ2-5|-
CASSPEPGRQETQYF
TGTGCCAGCAGCCCAGAGCCGGGACGCCAAGAGACCCAGTACTTC
>-|TRBV29-1|TRBJ2-3|TRBD2
CSVSTSGNTDTQYF
TGCAGCGTTTCGACTAGCGGCAACACAGATACGCAGTATTTT
>many|TRBV5-4|TRBJ2-7|-
CASSWTDSPRGQYF
TGTGCCAGCAGCTGGACGGACAGCCCGAGGGGGCAGTACTTC
>many|TRBV20-1|TRBJ2-1|-
CSAEGRAGYNEQFF
TGCAGTGCTGAAGGAAGGGCGGGGTACAATGAGCAGTTCTTC
>few|TRBV5-8|TRBJ2-5|-
CASSRDQGETQYF
TGTGCCAGCAGCCGGGACCAGGGAGAGACCCAGTACTTC
>-|TRBV5-5|TRBJ2-3|-
CASSFETFLRSDTQYF
TGTGCCAGCAGCTTTGAGACCTTCCTACGATCAGATACGCAGTATTTT
>many|TRBV11-1|TRBJ2-3|TRBD2
CASSLIGLASADTQYF
TGTGCCAGCAGCTTAATCGGACTAGCGAGTGCAGATACGCAGTATTTT
>-|TRBV29-1|TRBJ1-3|-
CSIVRGNTIYF
TGCAGCATCGTGCGGGGAAACACCATATATTTT
>few|TRBV5-1|TRBJ1-1|-
CASSRGNQDFNTEAFF
TGCGCCAGCAGCCGCGGGAATCAGGACTTCAACACTGAAGCTTTCTTT
>-|TRBV12-3/TRBV12-4|TRBJ2-2|-
CATARLSTGELFF
TGTGCCACTGCGCGTTTGAGCACCGGGGAGCTGTTTTTT
>many|TRBV20-1|TRBJ2-1|TRBD2
CSARNLAGVYNEQFF
TGCAGTGCTAGGAACCTAGCGGGGGTTTACAATGAGCAGTTCTTC
>few|TRBV20-1|TRBJ1-3|TRBD1
CSAIAGTGSFIAGNTIYF
TGCAGTGCTATCGCCGGGACAGGGTCTTTCATTGCTGGAAACACCATATATTTT
>-|TRBV2|TRBJ1-1|TRBD1
CASSYRTGGVNTEAFF
TGTGCCAGCAGCTATCGGACAGGGGGCGTGAACACTGAAGCTTTCTTT
>-|TRBV5-1|TRBJ2-4|-
CASSLEGVENIQYF
TGCGCCAGCAGCTTGGAAGGGGTCGAAAACATTCAGTACTTC
>many|TRBV7-6|TRBJ2-7|-
CASSPYVGSEQYF
TGTGCCAGCAGCCCCTACGTCGGGTCCGAGCAGTACTTC
>-|TRBV4-1|TRBJ1-4|-
CASSQDHLTGSGNEKLFF
TGCGCCAGCAGCCAAGACCACCTTACAGGGTCGGGTAATGAAAAACTGTTTTTT
>-|TRBV2|TRBJ1-1|-
CASSITDTEAFF
TGTGCCAGCAGTATCACAGACACTGAAGCTTTCTTT
>many|TRBV5-1|TRBJ2-7|TRBD2
CASSWGSGGAYEQYF
TGCGCCAGCAGCTGGGGGAGCGGGGGGGCATACGAGCAGTACTTC
>many|TRBV5-1|TRBJ1-3|-
CASSLTTVASGNTIYF
TGCGCCAGCAGCTTAACGACAGTTGCCTCTGGAAACACCATATATTTT
>many|TRBV2|TRBJ1-1|-
CATGGRPGIRNTEAFF
TGTGCTACGGGGGGGAGGCCCGGTATTCGAAACACTGAAGCTTTCTTT
>-|TRBV19|TRBJ1-5|TRBD1
CASVDSTGGNQPQHF
TGTGCCAGTGTCGATTCGACAGGGGGAAATCAGCCCCAGCATTTT
>many|TRBV19|TRBJ1-2|TRBD1
CASSMRNQGAIYGYTF
TGTGCCAGTAGTATGAGAAATCAGGGGGCCATCTATGGCTACACCTTC
>-|TRBV6-1|TRBJ1-5|-
CASSAQTGNQPQHF
TGTGCCAGCAGTGCTCAAACAGGGAATCAGCCCCAGCATTTT
>many|TRBV3-1|TRBJ2-7|-
CASSQAAGLNF
TGTGCCAGCAGCCAAGCTGCCGGACTGAACTTC
>-|TRBV10-3|TRBJ1-1|TRBD1
CAIRGQGGNTEAFF
TGTGCCATCAGGGGACAGGGGGGCAACACTGAAGCTTTCTTT
>many|TRBV27|TRBJ2-1|TRBD2
CASNVAGAHNEQFF
TGTGCCAGCAATGTAGCGGGAGCTCACAATGAGCAGTTCTTC
>many|TRBV20-1|TRBJ2-5|TRBD2
CSARTLAGARETQYF
TGCAGTGCTAGAACACTAGCGGGGGCCAGAGAGACCCAGTACTTC
>many|TRBV2|TRBJ2-6|-
CASSGSGVRVNVLTF
TGTGCCAGCAGTGGGTCGGGGGTCCGAGTCAACGTCCTGACTTTC
>-|TRBV10-3|TRBJ2-3|TRBD2
CAISAAARETTHTQYF
TGTGCCATCAGTGCAGCCGCGCGGGAGACTACCCATACGCAGTATTTT
>-|TRBV2|TRBJ2-1|-
CASSDPGPFIKGEFF
TGTGCCAGCAGTGATCCGGGCCCATTCATCAAAGGAGAGTTCTTC
>-|TRBV10-3|TRBJ1-4|-
CASSDSILAGEKLFF
TGTGCCAGCAGTGACTCGATCCTAGCGGGGGAAAAACTGTTTTTT